This TCR beta chain stems from a study of chemoradiotherapy in HPV16-positive cancers. Whole-study context: Functional T-cell assays on two HPV16-positive patients' cells defined candidate HPV-specific clones and common TCR motifs.

Measured with immunoSEQ multiplex PCR; TCRdb has only the in-frame clones, and not every one. This sample carries under 3,000 clones, approximately 80% of them seen once, and the ten largest clones take 13%. The sample holds one count of this clone. The antigen remains undetermined. Trimming left V 10 bases short and J 2 bases short, with 14 bases between. This CDR3 comprises 13 residues. From germline, CDR1 is MNHNS and CDR2 SASEGT. Repertoires were sampled repeatedly during chemoradiotherapy. Study results and limitations: HPV-specific T cells were functionally defined from only a couple of HPV16-positive patients. Better recurrence-free survival went with HPV-responsive T-cell expansion in HPV16-positive patients.

The TCR was taken from a human donor with HPV-associated anogenital cancer. Sample collection occurred from a patient who underwent chemoradiotherapy. The chain uses TRBV6-1 and TRBJ2-5; D unresolved. CDR3 protein: CANRPNNQETQYF. CDR3 nucleotide sequence: TGTGCCAACCGACCTAATAATCAAGAGACCCAGTACTTC.